The clone carrying this TCR beta chain was detected a few times. These data belong to a study of early T cells in non-severe SARS-CoV-2 infection. Individual cDNA molecules carried attached unique molecular identifiers. TCRdb ran MiXCR on the 5' RACE reads and lists one entry per CDR3 protein. The top ten clones hold about 6.7% of a sample with 80,000 to 100,000 distinct CDR3 sequences, around 14% of them seen once. The J segment lost 4 bases and the V segment lost 4 bases, leaving 4 bases of the junction unmatched. The germline V gene encodes CDR1 SGHDT and CDR2 YYEEEE. The CDR3 length is 15 residues.

The specimen sequenced was whole blood. This TCR was sampled from an adult who was a healthcare worker with PCR-confirmed SARS-CoV-2 infection or an uninfected control (not recorded which). The rearrangement joins TRBV5-6 to TRBJ2-1; 11 bases map to TRBD1. The CDR3 bases are TGTGCCAGCAGCAGCGGGACAGGGGGGTACAATGAGCAGTTCTTC. This codes for CASSSGTGGYNEQFF.